This T cell receptor (beta chain) appears in the sequencing data of a study of blood T cell repertoires in COVID-19 (dated by TCRdb to the early 2020s). Context from the whole study: Samples from collaborators originated in the United States, Italy and Spain and spanned both the acute and convalescent phases of COVID-19. The material from the prospective study consisted of cDNA or gDNA derived from T cells, B-cell-depleted T cells, or PBMCs. Deeply sampled blood TCRbeta repertoires from subjects exposed to, actively infected with, or recovered from COVID-19 were included in the dataset. The repertoires were made available in a free public database intended to serve as a resource for research on the immune response to SARS-CoV-2. Samples came from the ongoing ImmuneRACE study (first 160 participants) plus 1,254 subjects from 6 global collaborators. A de-identified subject ID, COVID-19 status, age in years and sex were almost always included in the sample metadata. Where HLA class I and class II types were available, the types were taken from metadata supplied by the sample provider, not from assay-based typing.

What the work shows at the level of the full study, not this receptor alone: How much clinical and demographic metadata was included differed by source and by participant, and the metadata was provided uncurated.

At one collaborating source in Seattle, patients were enrolled during active infection and were followed longitudinally through the course of disease. Collaborating institutions collected whole blood in K2EDTA tubes following their own protocols. For TCRbeta analysis, collaborators shipped samples as frozen whole blood, isolated PBMCs, or DNA extracted from either of those sample types. The germline V gene sets CDR1 to SGHVS and CDR2 to FQNEAQ. There are 15 amino acids in the CDR3, from cysteine to phenylalanine inclusive. The DNA shown is the 45-base CDR3, in frame from base 1. Relative to germline, V is 1 base shorter and J is 3 bases shorter, with 13 bases between their ends. TCRbeta CDR3 regions were amplified from genomic DNA by means of the immunoSEQ Assay, a bias-controlled multiplex PCR. Per the authors' processing: The number of nucleated cells in each sample was estimated by amplification of reference gene primers within the assay. Sequence reads were collapsed and filtered to measure the absolute abundance of every unique TCRbeta CDR3 rearrangement. Productive Simpson clonality was computed per sample as the square root of Simpson's diversity index over productive rearrangements. Here the immuneACCESS table is served through TCRdb, limited to in-frame sequences with V and J called. Missing clones are a known gap in these copies; in checked studies unresolved V genes cover under half, and the rest lacks a known reason. The V and J calls and clone size were taken over from that table, and D and trimming were inferred from the DNA. This sample comprises tens of thousands of clones, roughly 79% of them detected only once. Around 5.2% of the sample rests with the top ten.

As to this clone: The target of this receptor is not known. Base quality data are lacking; no much larger clone is found one base away.

The origin of this receptor is an elderly man with COVID-19, enrolled during active disease. The rearrangement combines TRBV7-8 with TRBJ2-7, with TRBD2 perhaps the D gene, on 6 matching bases. The specimen was peripheral blood. The DNA sequence reads TGTGCCAGCAGCTTAGTGGGGCGGGGCGGCTACGAGCAGTACTTC. It is translated as CASSLVGRGGYEQYF.